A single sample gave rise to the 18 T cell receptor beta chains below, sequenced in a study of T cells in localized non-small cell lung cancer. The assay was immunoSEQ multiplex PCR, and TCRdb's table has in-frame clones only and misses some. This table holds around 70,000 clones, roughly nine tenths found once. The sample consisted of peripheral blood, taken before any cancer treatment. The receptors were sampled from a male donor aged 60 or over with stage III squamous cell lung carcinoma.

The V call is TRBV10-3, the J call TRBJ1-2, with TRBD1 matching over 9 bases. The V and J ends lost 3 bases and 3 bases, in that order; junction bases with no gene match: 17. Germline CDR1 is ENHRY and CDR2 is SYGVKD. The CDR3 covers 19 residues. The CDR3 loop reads CAISDPRRTGVVADYGYTF. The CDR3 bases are TGTGCCATCAGTGATCCTCGAAGGACAGGGGTGGTTGCGGACTATGGCTACACCTTC.

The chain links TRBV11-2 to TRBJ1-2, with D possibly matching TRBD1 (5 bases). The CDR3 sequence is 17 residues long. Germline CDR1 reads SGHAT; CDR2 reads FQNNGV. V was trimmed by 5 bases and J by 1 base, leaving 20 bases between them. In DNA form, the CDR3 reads TGTGCCAGCAGCCCCCTTTTGACAGCAGTACTTAACTATGGCTACACCTTC. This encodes CASSPLLTAVLNYGYTF.

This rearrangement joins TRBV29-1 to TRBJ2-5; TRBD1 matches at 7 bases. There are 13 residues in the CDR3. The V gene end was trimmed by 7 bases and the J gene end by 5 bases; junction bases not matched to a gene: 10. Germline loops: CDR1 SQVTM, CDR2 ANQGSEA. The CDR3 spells CSEVTGTKETQYF. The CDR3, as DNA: TGCAGCGAAGTGACAGGGACAAAGGAGACCCAGTACTTC.

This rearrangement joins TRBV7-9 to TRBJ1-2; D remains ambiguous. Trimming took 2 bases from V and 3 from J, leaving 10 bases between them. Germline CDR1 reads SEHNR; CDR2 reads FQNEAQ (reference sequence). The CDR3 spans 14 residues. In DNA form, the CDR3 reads TGTGCCAGCAGCTTAATCCTTGGAGACTATGGCTACACCTTC. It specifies CASSLILGDYGYTF.

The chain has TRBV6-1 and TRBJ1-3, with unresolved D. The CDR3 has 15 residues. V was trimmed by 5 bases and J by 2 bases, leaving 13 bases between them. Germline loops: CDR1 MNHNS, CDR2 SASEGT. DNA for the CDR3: TGTGCCAGCAGTTTTACAGATACGACTGGAAACACCATATATTTT. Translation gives CASSFTDTTGNTIYF.

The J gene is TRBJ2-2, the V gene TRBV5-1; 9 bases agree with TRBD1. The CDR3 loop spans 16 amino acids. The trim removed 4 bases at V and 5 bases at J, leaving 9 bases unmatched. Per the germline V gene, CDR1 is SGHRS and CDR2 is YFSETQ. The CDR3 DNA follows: TGCGCCAGCAGCCCCACCGGGACAGGGTATACCGGGGAGCTGTTTTTT. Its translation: CASSPTGTGYTGELFF.

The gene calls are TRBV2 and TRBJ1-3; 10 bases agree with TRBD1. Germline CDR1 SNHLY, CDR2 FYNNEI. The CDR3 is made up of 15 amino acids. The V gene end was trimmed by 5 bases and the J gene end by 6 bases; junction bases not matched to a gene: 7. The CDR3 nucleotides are TGTGCCAGCAGTCCGGGACAGGGGCGAGTAAACACCATATATTTT. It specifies CASSPGQGRVNTIYF.

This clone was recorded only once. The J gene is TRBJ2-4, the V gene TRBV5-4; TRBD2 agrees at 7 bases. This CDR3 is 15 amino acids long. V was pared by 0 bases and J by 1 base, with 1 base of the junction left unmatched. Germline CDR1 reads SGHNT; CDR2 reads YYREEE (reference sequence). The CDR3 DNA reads TGTGCCAGCAGCTTGGGGGGGGGTGCCAAAAACATTCAGTACTTC. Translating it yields CASSLGGGAKNIQYF. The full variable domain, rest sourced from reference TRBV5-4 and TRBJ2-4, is ETGVTQSPTHLIKTRGQQVTLRCSSQSGHNTVSWYQQALGQGPQFIFQYYREEENGRGNFPPRFSGLQFPNYSSELNVNALELDDSALYLCASSLGGGAKNIQYFGAGTRLSVL.

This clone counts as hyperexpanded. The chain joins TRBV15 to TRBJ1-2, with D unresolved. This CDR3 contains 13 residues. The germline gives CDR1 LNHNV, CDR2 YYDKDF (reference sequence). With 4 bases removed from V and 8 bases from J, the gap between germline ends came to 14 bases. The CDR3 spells CATSTGEGIGYTF. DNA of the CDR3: TGTGCCACCAGCACCGGGGAAGGGATCGGCTACACCTTC.

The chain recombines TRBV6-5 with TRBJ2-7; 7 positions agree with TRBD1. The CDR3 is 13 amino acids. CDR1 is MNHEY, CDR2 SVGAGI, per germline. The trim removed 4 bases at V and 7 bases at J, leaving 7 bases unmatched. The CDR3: CASSSTGVGEQYF. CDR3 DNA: TGTGCCAGCAGTTCCACAGGGGTGGGAGAGCAGTACTTC.

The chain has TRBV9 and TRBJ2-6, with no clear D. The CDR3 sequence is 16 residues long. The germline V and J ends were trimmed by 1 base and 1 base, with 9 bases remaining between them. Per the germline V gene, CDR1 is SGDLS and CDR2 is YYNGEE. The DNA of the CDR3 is TGTGCCAGCAGCGTATTACACGGATCTGGGGCCAACGTCCTGACTTTC. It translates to CASSVLHGSGANVLTF.

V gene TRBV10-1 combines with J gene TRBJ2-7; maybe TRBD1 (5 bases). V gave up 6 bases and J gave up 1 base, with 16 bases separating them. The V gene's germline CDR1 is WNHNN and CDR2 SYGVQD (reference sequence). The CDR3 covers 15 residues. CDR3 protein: CASRDTGRRSYEQYF. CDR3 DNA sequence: TGCGCCAGCAGAGACACAGGAAGAAGGTCCTACGAGCAGTACTTC.

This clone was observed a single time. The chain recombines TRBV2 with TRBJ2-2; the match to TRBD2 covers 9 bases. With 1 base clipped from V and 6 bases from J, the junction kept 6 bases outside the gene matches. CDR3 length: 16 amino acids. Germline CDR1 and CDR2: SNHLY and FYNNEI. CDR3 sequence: CASSEGVLAGAGELFF. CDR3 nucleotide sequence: TGTGCCAGCAGTGAAGGGGTGTTAGCGGGGGCCGGGGAGCTGTTTTTT.

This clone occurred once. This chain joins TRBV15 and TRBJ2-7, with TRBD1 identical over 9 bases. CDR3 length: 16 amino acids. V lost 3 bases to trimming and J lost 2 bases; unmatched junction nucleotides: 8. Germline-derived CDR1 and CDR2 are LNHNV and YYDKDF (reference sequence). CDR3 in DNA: TGTGCCACCAGCAGGGTCCCCGGGACAGGGACCTACGAGCAGTACTTC. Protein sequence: CATSRVPGTGTYEQYF.

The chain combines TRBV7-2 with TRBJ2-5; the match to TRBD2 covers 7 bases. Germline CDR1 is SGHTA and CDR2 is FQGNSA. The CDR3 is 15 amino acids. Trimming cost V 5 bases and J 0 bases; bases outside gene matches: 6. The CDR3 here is CASSRYGGYQETQYF. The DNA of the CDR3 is TGTGCCAGCAGCCGCTACGGGGGGTACCAAGAGACCCAGTACTTC.

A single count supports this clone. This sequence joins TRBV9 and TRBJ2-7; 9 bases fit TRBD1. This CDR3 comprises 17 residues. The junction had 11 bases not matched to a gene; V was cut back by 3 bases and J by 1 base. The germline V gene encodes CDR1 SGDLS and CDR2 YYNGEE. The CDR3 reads CASSARQGVTESYEQYV. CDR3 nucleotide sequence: TGTGCCAGCAGCGCCCGACAGGGGGTAACCGAGTCCTACGAGCAGTACGTC.

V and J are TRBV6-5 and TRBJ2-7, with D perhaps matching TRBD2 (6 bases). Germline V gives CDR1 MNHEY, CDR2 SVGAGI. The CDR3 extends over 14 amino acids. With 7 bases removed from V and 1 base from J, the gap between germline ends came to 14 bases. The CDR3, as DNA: TGTGCCAGCACGGCCGGGACTGATTCCTACGAGCAGTACTTC. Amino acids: CASTAGTDSYEQYF.

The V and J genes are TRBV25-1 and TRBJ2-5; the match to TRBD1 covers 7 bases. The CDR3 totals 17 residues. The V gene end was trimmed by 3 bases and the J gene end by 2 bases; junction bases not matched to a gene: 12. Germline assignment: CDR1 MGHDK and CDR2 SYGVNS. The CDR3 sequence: CASSEPMRGRPQETQYF. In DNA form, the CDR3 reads TGTGCCAGCAGTGAGCCCATGAGGGGGCGGCCACAAGAGACCCAGTACTTC.